This is a list of T cell receptor beta chains from one sample in a study of cytomegalovirus exposure and HLA in healthy donors. Libraries were prepared by immunoSEQ multiplex PCR; TCRdb keeps only in-frame clonotypes and omits some of them. The data hold about 300,000 clones, with 70% to 90% observed a single time. Sequenced sample: PBMCs. Receptors were obtained from a middle-aged man in good health and CMV-seropositive. CDR3s include the opening cysteine and the closing phenylalanine or tryptophan. The D gene is left open where the match is weak. Clone sizes are given selectively: once, few, many, or a class where the clone is expanded.

v_gene,j_gene,abundance,d_gene,CDR3aa,CDR3nt
TRBV28,TRBJ1-2,.,.,CASKLLGGGAGGYTF,TGTGCCAGCAAATTATTGGGCGGCGGGGCTGGTGGCTACACCTTC
TRBV5-6,TRBJ2-3,.,.,CASSGKDIRSSTDTQYF,TGTGCCAGCAGCGGAAAGGACATACGAAGTAGCACAGATACGCAGTATTTT
TRBV2,TRBJ1-2,.,TRBD1,CASGDRGRRYTF,TGTGCCAGCGGTGACAGGGGGCGCCGCTACACCTTC
TRBV19,TRBJ1-5,once,TRBD1,CASSMTQGASQPQHF,TGTGCCAGTAGTATGACACAGGGGGCGAGTCAGCCCCAGCATTTT
TRBV28,TRBJ2-3,.,.,CASSLGSLIDTQYF,TGTGCCAGCAGTTTGGGCAGTTTGATAGATACGCAGTATTTT
TRBV27,TRBJ2-7,.,TRBD2,CASSPPSSGRANSYEQYF,TGTGCCAGCAGCCCCCCTTCTAGCGGGAGGGCCAATTCCTACGAGCAGTACTTC
TRBV5-6,TRBJ1-3,.,.,CASSFRPGRNTIYF,TGTGCCAGCAGCTTCCGGCCAGGGAGAAACACCATATATTTT
TRBV6-1,TRBJ1-2,few,.,CASSDIHGLTNYGYTF,TGTGCCAGCAGTGACATACATGGACTCACCAACTATGGCTACACCTTC
TRBV29-1,TRBJ1-1,once,TRBD1,CSVEGDRDGTEAFF,TGCAGCGTTGAGGGGGACAGGGATGGAACTGAAGCTTTCTTT
TRBV5-1,TRBJ2-3,.,TRBD2,CASSSGTSGRTDTQYF,TGCGCCAGCAGCTCCGGGACTAGCGGAAGAACAGATACGCAGTATTTT
TRBV5-5,TRBJ2-2,.,TRBD1,CASSPFRTGPNTGELFF,TGTGCCAGCAGCCCTTTTCGGACAGGCCCGAACACCGGGGAGCTGTTTTTT
TRBV7-2,TRBJ2-7,.,TRBD1,CASSLGTGPSYEQYF,TGTGCCAGCAGCTTAGGGACAGGGCCTTCCTACGAGCAGTACTTC
TRBV7-9,TRBJ2-5,.,TRBD1,CASSHPDREETQYF,TGTGCCAGCAGCCACCCGGACAGGGAAGAGACCCAGTACTTC
TRBV28,TRBJ1-2,.,TRBD1,CASVGTAYGYTF,TGTGCCAGCGTAGGGACAGCCTATGGCTACACCTTC
TRBV4-1,TRBJ2-1,.,.,CASSQEGAGLAPPRDEQFF,TGCGCCAGCAGCCAAGAAGGGGCCGGGCTAGCGCCCCCCCGGGATGAGCAGTTCTTC
TRBV28,TRBJ2-5,.,.,CATARVLETQYF,TGTGCCACCGCACGGGTCTTAGAGACCCAGTACTTC
TRBV5-1,TRBJ1-5,.,TRBD1,CASSPTGGNQPQHF,TGCGCCAGCAGCCCAACAGGGGGCAATCAGCCCCAGCATTTT
TRBV27,TRBJ2-1,.,.,CASSYTYNEQFF,TGTGCCAGCAGTTACACCTACAATGAGCAGTTCTTC
TRBV29-1,TRBJ2-2,.,TRBD2,CSVAEAGVQSGELLF,TGCAGCGTAGCGGAGGCGGGAGTTCAATCCGGGGAGCTGCTTTTT
TRBV27,TRBJ2-7,few,TRBD2,CASSFSGGPYEQYF,TGTGCCAGCAGTTTCAGCGGGGGTCCCTACGAGCAGTACTTC
TRBV7-9,TRBJ2-7,.,.,CASSLVIQGEDEQYF,TGTGCCAGCAGCTTAGTTATCCAGGGGGAGGACGAGCAGTACTTC
TRBV19,TRBJ1-5,.,.,CASSPQAVDSNQPQHF,TGTGCCAGTTCTCCCCAGGCAGTAGATAGCAATCAGCCCCAGCATTTT